This T cell receptor (beta chain) was identified in a study of blood T cell repertoires in COVID-19. As processed by the authors: Reference gene primers were amplified, and this amplification served to estimate nucleated cell counts. Method: immunoSEQ multiplex PCR; TCRdb's copy keeps in-frame clones and lacks some. V and J calls and clone size are given by that table; D and trimming were obtained from the DNA. The sample lists just over 95,000 clones; 82% were seen once. Trimming stripped 1 base from V and 9 bases from J, with 16 bases between. Germline V gene sequence: CDR1 MDHEN, CDR2 SYDVKM. This CDR3 contains 14 residues.

V usage is TRBV28 and J usage is TRBJ2-7; no definite D call. Sequencing used peripheral blood. The receptor comes from an elderly man with acute or convalescent COVID-19. CDR3 sequence: CASSLYAVTPGQYF. CDR3 in DNA: TGTGCCAGCAGTTTATATGCGGTAACCCCGGGGCAGTACTTC.